This T cell receptor (beta chain) was sequenced for a study of long-term antiretroviral therapy in people with HIV. Comments on this clone: Its antigen is currently unknown.

Study-level findings and limits: Among HIV repertoires, CDR3 length ranges were narrower than those of controls.

V was clipped by 5 bases and J by 0 bases, with 11 bases between them. The CDR3 consists of 15 residues. Per the germline V gene, CDR1 is LNHDA and CDR2 is SQIVND (reference sequence). Sequencing relied on immunoSEQ assay v3.0, run at survey level. Measured with immunoSEQ multiplex PCR; TCRdb has only the in-frame clones, and not every one. This sample has about 30,000 clones, with nearly 95% found just once. The V and J genes are TRBV19 and TRBJ1-3, with TRBD1 as a possible D gene (6 bases). The sequence came from a man aged 35-49 years with HIV. The sample in question was unsorted PBMCs, obtained 6.2 years after starting antiretroviral therapy. The CDR3 here is CASSAQGNSGNTIYF. As DNA, the CDR3 is TGTGCCAGTAGTGCACAGGGAAACTCTGGAAACACCATATATTTT.